The clone carrying this TCR beta chain came up many times. Antigen: not known. All patients were treatment-naive before thyroid surgery. This sample is drawn from a study of metastatic and nonmetastatic thyroid tumors. Study information: Repertoire data that came from the blood and tumor or nodule tissue of malignant and benign thyroid patients were compared.

The germline CDR1 and CDR2 sequences are KGHSH and LQKENI. The CDR3 extends over 14 amino acids. V was shortened by 3 bases and J by 6 bases, with 15 bases between the two germline ends. General observations from the study: Reports indicated that malignant thyroid tumors showed significantly higher TCR beta diversity than benign nodules did, in blood and tumor.

Original processing notes: The study took CDR3 differences across clinicopathological groups and made a distant-metastasis classifier for papillary thyroid cancer from them. TCRdb re-clonotyped the PCR reads through MiXCR. None of the V and J calls come from the authors' own analysis; TCRdb made them. This table holds about 39,000 clones, roughly 19% found once. This rearrangement joins TRBV18 to TRBJ2-7; D is undetermined. This sequence originates from a female donor with papillary thyroid cancer or a benign thyroid nodule (not recorded which). Some clones in this sample may be carry-over from other donors' samples. Sequencing was carried out using blood. The DNA of the CDR3 is TGTGCCAGCTCACCGCCTCCCGGGTTGGGCGAGCAGTACTTC. Translating gives CASSPPPGLGEQYF.